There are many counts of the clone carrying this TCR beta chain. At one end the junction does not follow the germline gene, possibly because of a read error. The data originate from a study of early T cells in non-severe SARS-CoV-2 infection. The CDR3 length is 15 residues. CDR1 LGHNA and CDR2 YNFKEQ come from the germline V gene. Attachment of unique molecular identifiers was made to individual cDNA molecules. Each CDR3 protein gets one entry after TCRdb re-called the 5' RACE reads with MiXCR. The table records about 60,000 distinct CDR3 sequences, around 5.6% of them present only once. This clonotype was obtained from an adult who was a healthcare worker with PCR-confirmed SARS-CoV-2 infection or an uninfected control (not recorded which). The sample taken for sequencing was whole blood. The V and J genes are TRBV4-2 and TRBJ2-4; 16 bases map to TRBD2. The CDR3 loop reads CASSQAGTSGGALGF. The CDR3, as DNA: TGTGCCAGCAGCCAAGCGGGGACTAGCGGGGGGGCGCTTGGGTTC.